This TCR beta chain was identified in a study of blood T cell repertoires in COVID-19. Study background: PBMCs, B-cell-depleted T cells, or T cells were the source of the cDNA or gDNA that made up the material.

The table lists this clone with a count of one. The CDR3 contains 15 residues. V was pared by 0 bases and J by 7 bases, with 11 bases between. CDR1 KGHDR and CDR2 SFDVKD come from the germline V gene. In the authors' methods: Reference gene primers were amplified, and this amplification served to estimate nucleated cell counts. Only in-frame clones appear in the TCRdb table, and some are missing; sequencing was by immunoSEQ multiplex PCR. That table is the source of V, J and clone size, and D and trimming were worked out from the DNA. The sample has about 97,000 clones; roughly 87% are singletons. The clonotype comes from a woman aged 50 to 60 with COVID-19, enrolled during active disease. The sequenced sample was peripheral blood. The genes are TRBV24-1 and TRBJ2-2, with TRBD2 as a possible D gene (5 bases). DNA of the CDR3: TGTGCCACCAGTGATTTGTTGCCTAGCCACGGGGAGCTGTTTTTT. Its translation: CATSDLLPSHGELFF.